The T cell receptor beta chain described here comes from a study of T cells in Graves' hyperthyroidism and ophthalmopathy. V lost 10 bases to trimming and J lost 4 bases, with 14 bases between them. The germline gives CDR1 ENHRY, CDR2 SYGVKD. This CDR3 comprises 12 residues. This clonotype was seen a few times. Amplified regions were TCR beta CDR3 sequences from RNA transcripts. The study used the HTBI primer set for a first-round RT-PCR of the TCR CDR3. TCRdb reanalysed the multiplex PCR reads using MiXCR and keeps one entry per CDR3 protein. The repertoire holds about 350,000 distinct CDR3 sequences, approximately 15% seen once, with under 30% in the top ten.

The sequence was collected from a woman between 25 and 40 years old with Graves' hyperthyroidism. V is TRBV10-3 and J is TRBJ2-7; the D gene is possibly TRBD1 (6 bases). The sequenced sample was blood. CDR3: CATRDIEYEQYF. The CDR3 DNA sequence: TGTGCCACCCGGGACATCGAGTACGAGCAGTACTTC.